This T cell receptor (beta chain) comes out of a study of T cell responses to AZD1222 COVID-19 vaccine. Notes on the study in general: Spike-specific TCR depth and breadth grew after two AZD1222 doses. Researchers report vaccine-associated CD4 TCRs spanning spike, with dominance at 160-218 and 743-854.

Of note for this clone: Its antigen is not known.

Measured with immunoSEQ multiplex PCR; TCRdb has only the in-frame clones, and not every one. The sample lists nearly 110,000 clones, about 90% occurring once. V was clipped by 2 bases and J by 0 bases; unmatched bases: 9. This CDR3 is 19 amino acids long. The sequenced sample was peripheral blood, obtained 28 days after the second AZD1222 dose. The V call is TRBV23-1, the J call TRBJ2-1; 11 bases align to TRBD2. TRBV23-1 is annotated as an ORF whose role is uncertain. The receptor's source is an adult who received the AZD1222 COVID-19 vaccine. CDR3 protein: CASSQRLAGGPSSYNEQFF. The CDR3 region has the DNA TGCGCCAGCAGTCAAAGGTTAGCGGGGGGGCCAAGCTCCTACAATGAGCAGTTCTTC.